Given below is one TCR beta chain in context. As yet, its antigen is unknown. Trimming took off 2 bases at V and 0 bases at J, with 8 bases between the two ends. The length of the CDR3 is 15 residues. The germline gives CDR1 MGHRA, CDR2 YSYEKL. A TCRbeta library incorporating unique molecular identifiers was prepared. TCRdb reanalysed the PCR reads using MiXCR and keeps one entry per CDR3 protein. Of some 460,000 distinct CDR3 sequences in the sample, around 16% were seen once. The data were obtained in a study of T-cell reconstitution after alpha-beta-depleted transplantation in children. The study, taken as a whole, reports: The study reportedly traced alpha-beta T cells about two months after transplant to several hundred expanded graft clones. Recipient T cells and thymic progenitors that survived gave rise to the high TCRbeta diversity observed at day 60 in some patients. Fresh T-cell production supplied most of the T-cell counts and diversity seen one year after transplant.

Source: PBMCs, mostly from graft donor cells, taken 360 days after TCRalphabeta/CD19-depleted stem cell transplant. The chain employs TRBV4-1 and TRBJ2-4, with D perhaps assigned TRBD1 or TRBD2 (5 bases each). The receptor comes from a boy in the first two years of life who had a stem cell transplant for Wiskott-Aldrich syndrome, so the T cells may come from the graft donor. CDR3 sequence: CASSQLGTAKNIQYF. The CDR3 DNA follows: TGCGCCAGCAGCCAACTGGGGACAGCCAAAAACATTCAGTACTTC.